This TCR beta chain was recorded in a study of T-cell memory formation after mild COVID-19. Study at large: Clusters were largely donor specific.

Worth noting for this clonotype: The antigen is undetermined.

The CDR3 has 12 amino acids. Germline loops: CDR1 KGHDR, CDR2 SFDVKD. V was cut by 9 bases and J by 4 bases, with 11 bases left in between. TCRdb recomputed calls from the 5' RACE reads with MiXCR, one row per CDR3 protein. Of 470,000 or so distinct CDR3 sequences in the sample, 15% to 20% are singletons; the top ten hold roughly an eighth. Findings and limits, study-wide: Detection of some responders pre-infection suggested pre-existing cross-reactive memory T cells participated. Mainly in CM and EM were contracting CD4+ clones; CD8+ were in EMRA. SARS-CoV-2 specificity of second-wave clones peaking day 37 was unconfirmed.

The V and J genes are TRBV24-1 and TRBJ1-2, with TRBD1 as a possible D gene (6 bases). The clonotype was recovered from an adult woman who had mild COVID-19 (a few samples of this study predate the infection). Cell type and time point are not known. The sequencing sample was made of PBMCs or a T cell subset sorted from them (not recorded which). The DNA of the CDR3 is TGTGCCACCGAGGACAGAAGCTATGGCTACACCTTC. It codes for CATEDRSYGYTF.